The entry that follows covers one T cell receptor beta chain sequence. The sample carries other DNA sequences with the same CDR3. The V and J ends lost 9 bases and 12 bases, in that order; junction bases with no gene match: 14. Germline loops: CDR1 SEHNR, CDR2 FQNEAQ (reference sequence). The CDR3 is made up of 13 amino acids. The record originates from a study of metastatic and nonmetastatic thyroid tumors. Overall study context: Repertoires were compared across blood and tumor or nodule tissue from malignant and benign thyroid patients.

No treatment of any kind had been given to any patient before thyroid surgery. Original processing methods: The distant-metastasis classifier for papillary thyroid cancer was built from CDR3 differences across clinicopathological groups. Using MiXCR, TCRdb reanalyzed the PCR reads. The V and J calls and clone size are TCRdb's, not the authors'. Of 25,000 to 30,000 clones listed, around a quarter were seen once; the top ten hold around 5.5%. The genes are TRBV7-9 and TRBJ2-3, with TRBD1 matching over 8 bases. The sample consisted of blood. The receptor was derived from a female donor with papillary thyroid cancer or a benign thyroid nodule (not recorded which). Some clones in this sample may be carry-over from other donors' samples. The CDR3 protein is CASSQGAGSGQYF. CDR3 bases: TGTGCCAGTAGCCAGGGGGCAGGGAGCGGTCAGTATTTT.